What follows are 8 T cell receptor beta chains derived from one specimen sequenced in a study of OX40 agonist ivuxolimab in advanced cancers. The method was immunoSEQ multiplex PCR; TCRdb's version includes in-frame clones alone and lacks a portion of them. The sample holds 25,000 to 30,000 clones, about 86% seen once. The material was CD4+ or CD8+ T cells sorted from blood, obtained in a trial of the OX40 agonist ivuxolimab. The receptors were sampled from an adult with an advanced solid tumor such as melanoma, head and neck, liver or kidney cancer.

DNA for the CDR3: TGTGCCAGCAGCTTAGTGAGCAATCAGCCCCAGCATTTT. It yields the protein CASSLVSNQPQHF. This rearrangement joins TRBV7-8 to TRBJ1-5; D unclear. From germline, CDR1 is SGHVS and CDR2 FQNEAQ. V was pared by 1 base and J by 1 base, with 2 bases between. The CDR3 spans 13 residues.

The genes are TRBV28 and TRBJ2-5; 7 bases fit TRBD1. With V trimmed by 1 base and J by 4 bases, 12 bases remained unmatched. This CDR3 spans 17 amino acids. The germline V gene encodes CDR1 MDHEN and CDR2 SYDVKM. The chain's CDR3 is CASSLSGEGAVGETQYF. Here the CDR3 DNA reads TGTGCCAGCAGTTTATCCGGCGAGGGGGCCGTTGGAGAGACCCAGTACTTC.

This clone was observed a few times. The V and J genes are TRBV5-1 and TRBJ2-7, with 10 bases fitting TRBD1. V lost 1 base, J lost 6 bases, and 4 bases stayed unmatched. CDR3 length: 14 amino acids. The germline V gene has CDR1 SGHRS and CDR2 YFSETQ. This CDR3 reads CASSLHDRGPEQYF. CDR3 nucleotides: TGCGCCAGCAGCTTGCATGACAGGGGGCCCGAGCAGTACTTC.

The chain couples TRBV27 to TRBJ1-2, with 8 bases lining up with TRBD1. The germline V gene encodes CDR1 MNHEY and CDR2 SMNVEV (reference sequence). With 3 bases clipped from V and 6 bases from J, the junction kept 3 bases outside the gene matches. CDR3 length: 13 residues. This CDR3 is CASSFDRGHGYTF. The CDR3 nucleotides read TGTGCCAGCAGTTTCGACAGGGGCCATGGCTACACCTTC.

The rearrangement links TRBV19 to TRBJ1-1; possibly TRBD1 for D (5 bases). The CDR3 is made up of 10 amino acids. Trimming shortened V by 9 bases and J by 7 bases, and 9 bases separated the two germline ends. CDR1 and CDR2 (germline): LNHDA, SQIVND (reference sequence). Here the CDR3 reads CASAGGEAFF. Written as DNA, the CDR3 is TGTGCCAGCGCCGGGGGTGAAGCTTTCTTT.

The chain combines TRBV9 with TRBJ2-2; D unresolved. Per germline, CDR1 SGDLS and CDR2 YYNGEE. This CDR3 region has 13 residues. Trimming pared 0 bases from V and 7 bases from J, leaving 7 bases between. The CDR3 loop reads CASSVEGGGELFF. The CDR3 DNA is TGTGCCAGCAGCGTAGAGGGTGGCGGGGAGCTGTTTTTT.

This clone came up once. The V call is TRBV7-9, the J call TRBJ1-1; D is possibly TRBD1 (6 bases). The length of the CDR3 is 14 residues. Germline CDR1 and CDR2: SEHNR and FQNEAQ (reference sequence). V lost 3 bases to trimming and J lost 0 bases, with 8 bases between them. The CDR3 sequence is CASSFEGVNTEAFF. The CDR3 region has the DNA TGTGCCAGCAGCTTTGAGGGGGTGAACACTGAAGCTTTCTTT.

The chain joins TRBV5-1 to TRBJ1-5, with D perhaps TRBD1 (5 bases). Looked up from germline, CDR1 is SGHRS and CDR2 is YFSETQ. This CDR3 has 15 residues. V shed 1 base and J shed 3 bases, with 11 bases lying between them. The CDR3 protein is CASSLWAGNNQPQHF. DNA for the CDR3: TGCGCCAGCAGCTTGTGGGCAGGGAACAATCAGCCCCAGCATTTT.